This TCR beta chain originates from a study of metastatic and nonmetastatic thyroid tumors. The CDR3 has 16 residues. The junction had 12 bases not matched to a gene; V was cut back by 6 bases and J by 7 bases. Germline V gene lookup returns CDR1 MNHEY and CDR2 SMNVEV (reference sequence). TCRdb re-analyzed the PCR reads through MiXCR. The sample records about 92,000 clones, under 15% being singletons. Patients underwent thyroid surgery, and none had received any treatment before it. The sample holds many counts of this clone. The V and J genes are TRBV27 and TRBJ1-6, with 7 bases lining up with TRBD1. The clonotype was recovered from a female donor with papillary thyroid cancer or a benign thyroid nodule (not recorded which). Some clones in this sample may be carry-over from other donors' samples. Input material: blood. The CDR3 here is CASRTERQGRNSPLHF. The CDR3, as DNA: TGTGCCAGCAGAACGGAGCGACAGGGTCGAAATTCACCCCTCCACTTT.